This note documents a single T cell receptor beta chain sequence. Its specificity is not known. The V gene lost 5 bases and the J gene lost 4 bases, with 9 bases spanning the gap. Germline CDR1 is MDHEN and CDR2 is SYDVKM. The CDR3 contains 13 residues. The data were taken from a study of cytomegalovirus exposure and HLA in healthy donors. The study's findings and limits: Researchers reported that three CMV-associated chains were confirmed in vitro as CMV antigen-specific. The classifier was said to identify cytomegalovirus status with high specificity and sensitivity. Beyond CMV serostatus, there was no information to go on about immune exposure.

The PCR used 60 Vbeta and 13 Jbeta primers. The protocol was immunoSEQ multiplex PCR, while the TCRdb copy is restricted to in-frame clones and leaves out a portion. The table records 120,000 or so clones, 80% of them present only once. The chain recombines TRBV28 with TRBJ1-5, with D possibly being TRBD1 (5 bases). The sequenced material came from PBMCs. This sequence originates from a female donor in good health and CMV-seropositive. CDR3 bases: TGTGCCAGCAGTGCAACAGGAAATCAGCCCCAGCATTTT. It specifies CASSATGNQPQHF.